Described below is a single T cell receptor beta chain sequence and its context. The junction had 2 bases not matched to a gene; V was cut back by 4 bases and J by 1 base. From germline, CDR1 is MDHEN and CDR2 SYDVKM. There are 15 residues in the CDR3. TCRdb's table, derived via immunoSEQ multiplex PCR, lists solely in-frame clones and lacks some. The table lists roughly 430,000 clones, 70% to 90% of them singletons. Those enrolled, adults aged roughly 18 to 95 years, came from fewer than 25 US areas. In assigning cohorts, the study relied on participant-reported clinical history. This sample stems from a study of blood T cell repertoires in COVID-19. Overall study: Samples representing acute and convalescent COVID-19 were sourced from the United States, Italy and Spain. PBMCs, B-cell-depleted T cells, or T cells were the source of the cDNA or gDNA that made up the material.

V gene TRBV28 combines with J gene TRBJ2-3; 10 positions agree with TRBD2. The clonotype originates from a woman in her late teens or twenties who had been exposed to COVID-19. Sequencing was carried out using PBMCs or T cells enriched from blood (not recorded which). In nucleotides, the CDR3 is TGTGCCAGCAGTTCCGGGACTAGCGGCACAGATACGCAGTATTTT. It encodes CASSSGTSGTDTQYF.